The source of this T cell receptor (beta chain) is a study of human T cells and chemical hapten exposure. Study-wide context: Doses of diphenylcyclopropenone went to the patients' scalps weekly throughout the approximately 26-week study.

Time point reported: patch test 1, 2 weeks after DPC sensitization. Treatment noted: therapeutic diphenylcyclopropenone sensitization with weekly scalp DPC. This CDR3 contains 13 residues. The ends were cut back, 4 bases at V and 9 bases at J, with 13 bases in the middle. Per the germline V gene, CDR1 is SNHLY and CDR2 is FYNNEI. Each CDR3 protein gets one entry after TCRdb re-called the RACE reads with MiXCR. The top ten hold approximately 4.4% of the sample, which has some 83,000 distinct CDR3 sequences, 9.5% to 12% seen once. Specimen: whole blood, collected in connection with sensitization to the hapten diphenylcyclopropenone (DPC). V gene TRBV2 combines with J gene TRBJ1-5; TRBD1 is a possible D gene (5 bases). The TCR comes from a woman aged 45-60 years with alopecia areata. Some clones in this sample may be carry-over from other donors' samples. The CDR3 sequence: CASSVWGGRPQHF. The CDR3, as DNA: TGTGCCAGCAGTGTATGGGGGGGTCGGCCCCAGCATTTT.